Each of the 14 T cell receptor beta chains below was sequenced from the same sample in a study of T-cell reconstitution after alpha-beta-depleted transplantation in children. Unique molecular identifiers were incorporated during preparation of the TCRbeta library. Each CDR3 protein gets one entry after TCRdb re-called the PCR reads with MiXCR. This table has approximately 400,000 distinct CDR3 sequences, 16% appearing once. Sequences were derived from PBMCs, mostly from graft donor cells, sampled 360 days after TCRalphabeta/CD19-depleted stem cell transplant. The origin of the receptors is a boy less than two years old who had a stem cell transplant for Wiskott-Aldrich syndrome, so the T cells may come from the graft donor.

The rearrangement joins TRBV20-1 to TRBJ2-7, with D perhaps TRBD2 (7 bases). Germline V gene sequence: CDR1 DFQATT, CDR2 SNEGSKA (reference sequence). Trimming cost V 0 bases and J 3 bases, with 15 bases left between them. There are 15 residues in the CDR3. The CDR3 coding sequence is TGCAGTGCTAGAGAAGGGGCGGGGGCCCGCTACGAGCAGTACTTC. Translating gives CSAREGAGARYEQYF.

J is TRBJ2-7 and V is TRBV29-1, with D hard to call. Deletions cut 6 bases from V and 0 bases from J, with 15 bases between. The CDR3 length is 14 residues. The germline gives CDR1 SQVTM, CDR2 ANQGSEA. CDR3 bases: TGCAGCGTCCGCACTCAGGAGAGCTCCTACGAGCAGTACTTC. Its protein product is CSVRTQESSYEQYF.

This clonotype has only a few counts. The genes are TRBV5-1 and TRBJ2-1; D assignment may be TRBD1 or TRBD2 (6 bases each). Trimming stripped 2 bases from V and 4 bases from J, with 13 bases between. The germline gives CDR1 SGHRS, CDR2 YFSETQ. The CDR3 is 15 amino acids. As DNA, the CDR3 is TGCGCCAGCAGCTTAAACGGGGGCCTATACAATGAGCAGTTCTTC. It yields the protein CASSLNGGLYNEQFF.

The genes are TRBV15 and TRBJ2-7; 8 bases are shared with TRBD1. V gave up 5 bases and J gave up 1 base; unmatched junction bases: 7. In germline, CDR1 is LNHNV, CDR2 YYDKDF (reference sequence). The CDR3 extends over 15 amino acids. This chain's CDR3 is CATSERQGRSYEQYF. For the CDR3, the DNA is TGTGCCACCAGCGAACGACAGGGGAGATCCTACGAGCAGTACTTC.

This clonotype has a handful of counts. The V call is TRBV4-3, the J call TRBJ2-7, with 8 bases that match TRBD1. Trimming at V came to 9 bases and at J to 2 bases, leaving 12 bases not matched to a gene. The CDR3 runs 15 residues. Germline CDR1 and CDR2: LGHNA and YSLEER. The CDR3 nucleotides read TGCGCCAGTCCGGAGCTGACAGGGGAGACCTACGAGCAGTACTTC. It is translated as CASPELTGETYEQYF.

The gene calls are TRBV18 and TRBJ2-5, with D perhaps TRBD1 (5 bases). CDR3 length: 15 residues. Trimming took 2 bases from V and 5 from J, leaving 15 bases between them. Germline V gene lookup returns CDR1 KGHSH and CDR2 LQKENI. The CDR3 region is CASSPVAGIQETQYF. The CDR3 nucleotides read TGTGCCAGCTCACCAGTTGCAGGGATCCAGGAGACCCAGTACTTC. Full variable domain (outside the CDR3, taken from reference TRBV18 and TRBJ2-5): NAGVMQNPRHLVRRRGQEARLRCSPMKGHSHVYWYRQLPEEGLKFMVYLQKENIIDESGMPKERFSAEFPKEGPSILRIQQVVRGDSAAYFCASSPVAGIQETQYFGPGTRLLVL.

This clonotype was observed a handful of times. As DNA, the CDR3 is TGTGCCAGCAGCTGGCGACTAGCGGGGGCTACAGATACGCAGTATTTT. Amino acids: CASSWRLAGATDTQYF. The J gene is TRBJ2-3, the V gene TRBV7-2, with 12 bases identical to TRBD2. The trim removed 4 bases at V and 3 bases at J, leaving 5 bases unmatched. Germline V gene lookup returns CDR1 SGHTA and CDR2 FQGNSA. The CDR3 loop spans 16 amino acids. Using reference TRBV7-2 and TRBJ2-3 for the parts outside the CDR3, the full variable domain is GAGVSQSPSNKVTEKGKDVELRCDPISGHTALYWYRQSLGQGLEFLIYFQGNSAPDKSGLPSDRFSAERTGGSVSTLTIQRTQQEDSAVYLCASSWRLAGATDTQYFGPGTRLTVL.

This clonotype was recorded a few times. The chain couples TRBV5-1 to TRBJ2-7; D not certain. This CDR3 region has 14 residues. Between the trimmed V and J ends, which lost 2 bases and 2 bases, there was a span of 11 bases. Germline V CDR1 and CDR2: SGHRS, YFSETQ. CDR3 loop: CASSFGQATYEQYF. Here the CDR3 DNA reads TGCGCCAGCAGCTTCGGGCAGGCAACCTACGAGCAGTACTTC.

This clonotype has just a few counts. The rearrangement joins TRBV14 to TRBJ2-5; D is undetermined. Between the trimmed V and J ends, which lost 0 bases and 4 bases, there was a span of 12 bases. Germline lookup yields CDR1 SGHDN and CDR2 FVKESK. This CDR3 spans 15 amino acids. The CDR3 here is CASSQDLDRTETQYF. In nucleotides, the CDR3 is TGTGCCAGCAGCCAAGATTTGGACCGGACAGAGACCCAGTACTTC.

The CDR3 loop reads CASSYSNYRERDEQFF. The CDR3 coding sequence is TGTGCCAGCAGTTACTCGAATTACAGGGAAAGGGATGAGCAGTTCTTC. The J gene is TRBJ2-1, the V gene TRBV6-7; perhaps TRBD1 as D (6 bases). TRBV6-7 falls under the ORF class, with uncertain function. Trimming removed 0 bases at V and 8 bases at J, with 17 bases between. The CDR3 extends over 16 amino acids.

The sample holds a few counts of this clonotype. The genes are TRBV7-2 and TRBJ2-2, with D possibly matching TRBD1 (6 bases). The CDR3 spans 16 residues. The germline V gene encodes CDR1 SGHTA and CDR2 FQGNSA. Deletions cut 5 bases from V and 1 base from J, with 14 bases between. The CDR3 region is CASSPTGTLNTGELFF. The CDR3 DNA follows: TGTGCCAGCAGCCCAACCGGGACATTGAACACCGGGGAGCTGTTTTTT.

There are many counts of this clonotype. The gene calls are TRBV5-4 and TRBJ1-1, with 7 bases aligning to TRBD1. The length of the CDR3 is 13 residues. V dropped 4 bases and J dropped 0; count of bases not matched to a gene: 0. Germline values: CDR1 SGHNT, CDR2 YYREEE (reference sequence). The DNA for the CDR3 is TGTGCCAGCAGCCAGGGGGTGAACACTGAAGCTTTCTTT. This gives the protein CASSQGVNTEAFF.

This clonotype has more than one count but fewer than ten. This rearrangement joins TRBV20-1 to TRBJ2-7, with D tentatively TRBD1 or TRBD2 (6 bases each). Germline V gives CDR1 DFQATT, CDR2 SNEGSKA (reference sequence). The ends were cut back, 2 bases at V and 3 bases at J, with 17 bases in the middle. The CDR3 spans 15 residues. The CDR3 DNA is TGCAGTGCTAGACCGAGGGGGGTTCGCTACTACGAGCAGTACTTC. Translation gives CSARPRGVRYYEQYF.

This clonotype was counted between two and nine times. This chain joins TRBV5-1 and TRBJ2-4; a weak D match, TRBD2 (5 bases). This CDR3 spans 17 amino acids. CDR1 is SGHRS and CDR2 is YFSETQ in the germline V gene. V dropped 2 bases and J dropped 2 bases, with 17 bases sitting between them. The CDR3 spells CASSLGLPLTPKNIQYF. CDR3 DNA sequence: TGCGCCAGCAGCTTAGGACTTCCGCTTACCCCCAAAAACATTCAGTACTTC.